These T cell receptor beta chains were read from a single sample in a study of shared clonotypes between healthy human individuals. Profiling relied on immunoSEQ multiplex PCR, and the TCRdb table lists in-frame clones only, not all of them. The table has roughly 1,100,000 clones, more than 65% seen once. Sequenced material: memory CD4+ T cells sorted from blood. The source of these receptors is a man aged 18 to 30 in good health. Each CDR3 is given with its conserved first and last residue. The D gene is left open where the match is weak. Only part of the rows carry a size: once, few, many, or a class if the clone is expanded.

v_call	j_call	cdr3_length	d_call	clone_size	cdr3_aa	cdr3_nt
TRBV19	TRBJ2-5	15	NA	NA	CASSIGTYVQETQYF	TGTGCCAGTAGTATTGGGACATATGTCCAAGAGACCCAGTACTTC
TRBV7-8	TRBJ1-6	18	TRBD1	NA	CASSLVVGTGNNNSPLHF	TGTGCCAGCAGCTTAGTTGTTGGGACAGGGAATAATAATTCACCCCTCCACTTT
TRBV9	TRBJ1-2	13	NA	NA	CASSLGQGDGYTF	TGTGCCAGCAGCCTCGGGCAGGGTGACGGCTACACCTTC
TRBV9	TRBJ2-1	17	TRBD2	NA	CASSALTSGRAWVGQFF	TGTGCCAGCAGCGCCTTGACTAGCGGGAGGGCCTGGGTTGGGCAGTTCTTC
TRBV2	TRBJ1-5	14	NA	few	CASSEHRNNQPQHF	TGTGCCAGCAGTGAACACAGGAACAATCAGCCCCAGCATTTT
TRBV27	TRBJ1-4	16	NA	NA	CASSLTSGVDNEKLFF	TGTGCCAGCAGTTTAACCTCAGGGGTCGATAATGAAAAACTGTTTTTT
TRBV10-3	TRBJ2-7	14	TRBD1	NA	CAISPGQGVYEQYF	TGTGCCATCAGCCCGGGACAGGGAGTCTACGAGCAGTACTTC
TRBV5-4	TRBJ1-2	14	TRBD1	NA	CASRRGQGSMGYTF	TGTGCCAGCAGGAGGGGACAGGGGTCTATGGGCTACACCTTC
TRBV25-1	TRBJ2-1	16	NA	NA	CASSEPGQLQRDEQFF	TGTGCCAGCAGTGAGCCGGGACAACTCCAGAGGGATGAGCAGTTCTTC
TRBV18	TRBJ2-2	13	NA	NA	CASSGGNTGELFF	TGTGCCAGCTCCGGGGGTAACACCGGGGAGCTGTTTTTT
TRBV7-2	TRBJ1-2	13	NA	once	CASSETGSYGYTF	TGTGCCAGCAGCGAAACAGGCTCCTATGGCTACACCTTC
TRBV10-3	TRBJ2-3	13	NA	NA	CAITGGRADTQYF	TGTGCCATCACCGGGGGCCGCGCAGATACGCAGTATTTT
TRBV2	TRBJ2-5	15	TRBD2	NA	CASNGLAGVQETQYF	TGTGCCAGCAACGGACTAGCGGGCGTCCAAGAGACCCAGTACTTC
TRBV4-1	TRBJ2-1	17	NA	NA	CASSRLLEGLGNNEQFF	TGCGCCAGCAGCCGACTCTTAGAGGGATTAGGGAACAATGAGCAGTTCTTC
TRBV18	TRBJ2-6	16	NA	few	CASSPPSSSGANVLTF	TGTGCCAGCTCACCACCATCAAGCTCTGGGGCCAACGTCCTGACTTTC
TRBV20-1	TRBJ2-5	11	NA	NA	CSARELETQYF	TGCAGTGCTAGAGAACTGGAGACCCAGTACTTC
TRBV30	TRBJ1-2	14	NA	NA	CAWSLPGSRNGYTF	TGTGCCTGGAGTCTCCCCGGGAGTCGAAATGGCTACACCTTC
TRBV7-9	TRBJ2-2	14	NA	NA	CASTWTENTGELFF	TGTGCCAGCACATGGACAGAGAACACCGGGGAGCTGTTTTTT
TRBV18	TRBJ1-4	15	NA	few	CASSPEKATNEKLFF	TGTGCCAGCTCACCTGAGAAAGCAACTAATGAAAAACTGTTTTTT
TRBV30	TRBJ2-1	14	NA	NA	CAWSVGVSYNEQFF	TGTGCCTGGAGTGTTGGTGTCTCCTACAATGAGCAGTTCTTC
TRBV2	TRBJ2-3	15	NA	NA	CASRPAGREADTQYF	TGTGCCAGCAGGCCGGCGGGCAGGGAGGCAGATACGCAGTATTTT
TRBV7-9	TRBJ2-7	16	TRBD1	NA	CASSSPGGMSSYEQYF	TGTGCCAGCAGCTCCCCAGGGGGTATGAGCTCCTACGAGCAGTACTTC